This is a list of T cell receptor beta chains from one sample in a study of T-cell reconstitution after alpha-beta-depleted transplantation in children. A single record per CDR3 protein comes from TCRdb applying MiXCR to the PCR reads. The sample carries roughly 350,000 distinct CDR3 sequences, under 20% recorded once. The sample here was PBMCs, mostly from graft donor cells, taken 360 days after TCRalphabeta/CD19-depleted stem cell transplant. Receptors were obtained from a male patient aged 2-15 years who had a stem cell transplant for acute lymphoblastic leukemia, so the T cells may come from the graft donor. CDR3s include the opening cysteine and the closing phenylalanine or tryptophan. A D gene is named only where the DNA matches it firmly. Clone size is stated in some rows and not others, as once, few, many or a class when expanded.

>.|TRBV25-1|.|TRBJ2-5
CASSEFVGLETQYF
TGTGCCAGCAGTGAATTTGTAGGGCTGGAGACCCAGTACTTC
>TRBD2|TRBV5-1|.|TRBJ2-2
CASSDGLAGPDTGELFF
TGCGCCAGCAGCGACGGACTAGCGGGGCCCGACACCGGGGAGCTGTTTTTT
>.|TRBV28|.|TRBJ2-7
CASTRGPYEQYF
TGTGCCAGCACCAGGGGACCCTACGAGCAGTACTTC
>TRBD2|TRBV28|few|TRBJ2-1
CASTTHRTGTRFSSYNEQFF
TGTGCCAGCACAACCCATAGAACAGGGACTAGGTTCAGCTCCTACAATGAGCAGTTCTTC
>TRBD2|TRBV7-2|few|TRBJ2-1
CASSLLGLAGILEQFF
TGTGCCAGCAGCTTATTGGGACTAGCGGGAATCCTTGAGCAGTTCTTC
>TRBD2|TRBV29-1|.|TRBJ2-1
CSALAGALRGYNEQFF
TGCAGCGCCCTGGCGGGAGCATTAAGGGGTTACAATGAGCAGTTCTTC
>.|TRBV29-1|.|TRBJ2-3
CSVEDPPGLQRGSDTQYF
TGCAGCGTTGAAGATCCGCCGGGACTTCAAAGGGGGTCAGATACGCAGTATTTT
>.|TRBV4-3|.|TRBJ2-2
CASSQVIAANTGELFF
TGCGCCAGCAGCCAAGTAATAGCGGCGAACACCGGGGAGCTGTTTTTT
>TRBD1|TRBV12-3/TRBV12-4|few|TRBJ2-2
CASSLQGGNTGELFF
TGTGCCAGCAGTTTACAAGGGGGCAACACCGGGGAGCTGTTTTTT
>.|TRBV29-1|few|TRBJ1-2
CSVARVYGYTF
TGCAGCGTTGCCCGGGTTTATGGCTACACCTTC
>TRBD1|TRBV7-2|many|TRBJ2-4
CASSLYPGGAKNIQYF
TGTGCCAGCAGCCTATACCCAGGGGGAGCCAAAAACATTCAGTACTTC
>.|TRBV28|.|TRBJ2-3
CASSFTDRFTDTQYF
TGTGCCAGCAGTTTTACCGACAGGTTCACAGATACGCAGTATTTT
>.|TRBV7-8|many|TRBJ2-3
CASSLVVLRGPNTDTQYF
TGTGCCAGCAGCTTAGTGGTCCTCCGCGGGCCGAACACAGATACGCAGTATTTT
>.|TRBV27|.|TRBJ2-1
CASSLGGSSWYEQFF
TGTGCCAGCAGTTTAGGGGGGTCTAGCTGGTATGAGCAGTTCTTC
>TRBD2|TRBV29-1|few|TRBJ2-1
CSGFGAGTSDNEQFF
TGCAGCGGATTTGGGGCAGGGACTAGCGACAATGAGCAGTTCTTC
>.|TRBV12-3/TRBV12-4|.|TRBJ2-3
CASSPPDTDTQYF
TGTGCCAGCAGTCCCCCAGACACAGATACGCAGTATTTT
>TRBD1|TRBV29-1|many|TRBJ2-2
CSVRQGASGELFF
TGCAGCGTTCGACAGGGGGCATCCGGGGAGCTGTTTTTT
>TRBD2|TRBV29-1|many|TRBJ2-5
CSVAPGGGETQYF
TGCAGCGTTGCCCCGGGAGGGGGGGAGACCCAGTACTTC
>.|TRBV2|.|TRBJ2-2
CASRGHYTGELFF
TGTGCCAGCAGGGGACATTACACCGGGGAGCTGTTTTTT
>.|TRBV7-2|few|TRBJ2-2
CASSSDLGELFF
TGTGCCAGCAGCTCAGACCTGGGGGAGCTGTTTTTT
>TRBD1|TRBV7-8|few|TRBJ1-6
CASSLVRDRGSLNSPLHF
TGTGCCAGCAGCTTAGTGAGGGACAGGGGCTCTCTAAATTCACCCCTCCACTTT
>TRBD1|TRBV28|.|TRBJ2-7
CASSLRRQGPYEQYF
TGTGCCAGCAGTTTAAGGCGACAGGGCCCCTACGAGCAGTACTTC
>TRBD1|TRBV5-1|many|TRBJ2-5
CASSLVGQPGQETQYF
TGCGCCAGCAGCTTGGTGGGACAGCCTGGGCAAGAGACCCAGTACTTC
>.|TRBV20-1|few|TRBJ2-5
CSARLRGSETQYF
TGCAGTGCGAGACTTAGGGGCTCGGAGACCCAGTACTTC
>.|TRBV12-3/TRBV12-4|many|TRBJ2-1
CASSFTLPGPSYNEQFF
TGTGCCAGCAGTTTTACGCTCCCGGGACCATCCTACAATGAGCAGTTCTTC
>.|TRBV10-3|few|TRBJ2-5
CAIRSDSPGTLETQYF
TGTGCCATCAGATCGGACTCCCCGGGGACACTAGAGACCCAGTACTTC